This TCR beta chain originates from a study of control samples from healthy donors and cancer patients. Libraries were prepared by immunoSEQ multiplex PCR; TCRdb keeps only in-frame clonotypes and omits some of them. Of tens of thousands of clones in the sample, about four fifths were seen once. The V gene end was trimmed by 4 bases and the J gene end by 2 bases; junction bases not matched to a gene: 1. This CDR3 spans 14 amino acids. The germline CDR1 and CDR2 sequences are SGHDN and FVKESK. The chain joins TRBV14 to TRBJ1-1, with 10 bases aligning to TRBD1. Material: PBMCs. The clonotype comes from a man in his 70s with lung cancer. The CDR3 protein is CASSRDRGNTEAFF. The CDR3 DNA sequence: TGTGCCAGCAGCCGGGACAGGGGAAACACTGAAGCTTTCTTT.